A single sample is the source of the 20 T cell receptor beta chains below, sequenced in a study of T cell changes during pregnancy in multiple sclerosis. TCRdb's table, derived via immunoSEQ multiplex PCR, lists solely in-frame clones and lacks some. The profile covers about 110,000 clones, with about 90% appearing a single time and 1.6% taken by the ten largest. This specimen consisted of peripheral blood, obtained before pregnancy. These receptors were taken from a female donor with multiple sclerosis, enrolled in a pregnancy study.

This sequence joins TRBV11-2 and TRBJ1-1; 8 nucleotides agree with TRBD1. This CDR3 region has 15 residues. Germline assignment: CDR1 SGHAT and CDR2 FQNNGV. V lost 3 bases to trimming and J lost 1 base; unmatched junction nucleotides: 4. The CDR3 bases are TGTGCCAGCAGCTTGGGACAGGCAAAGAACACTGAAGCTTTCTTT. Translation gives CASSLGQAKNTEAFF.

The chain combines TRBV7-2 with TRBJ2-1; 9 bases match TRBD2. V trimming: 5 bases; J trimming: 8 bases; junction bases outside the gene matches: 13. From germline, CDR1 is SGHTA and CDR2 FQGNSA. CDR3 length: 16 residues. The CDR3 is CASSPNSGGLVDEQFF. DNA of the CDR3: TGTGCCAGCAGCCCTAATAGCGGGGGCCTCGTGGATGAGCAGTTCTTC.

The V gene is TRBV5-1, the J gene TRBJ2-1; perhaps TRBD1 as D (6 bases). V was cut by 2 bases and J by 4 bases, with 22 bases left in between. Germline V gene lookup returns CDR1 SGHRS and CDR2 YFSETQ. CDR3 length: 18 amino acids. CDR3 nucleotides: TGCGCCAGCAGCTTAGATTCTCCTCTCCGGGACACTTACAATGAGCAGTTCTTC. Translated, it gives CASSLDSPLRDTYNEQFF.

The J gene is TRBJ2-1, the V gene TRBV7-2; D may be TRBD2 (5 bases). The CDR3 is made up of 12 amino acids. V was pared by 7 bases and J by 10 bases, with 14 bases between. Germline V lookup: CDR1 SGHTA, CDR2 FQGNSA. In DNA form, the CDR3 reads TGTGCCAGCACGCATCCTCAGCGGGAGCAGTTCTTC. Encoded protein: CASTHPQREQFF.

The rearrangement uses TRBV4-1 and TRBJ1-2, with D maybe TRBD1 (6 bases). Germline loops: CDR1 MGHRA, CDR2 YSYEKL. CDR3 length: 15 amino acids. V shed 2 bases and J shed 6 bases, with 16 bases lying between them. The CDR3 reads CASSQLPYRADGYTF. The CDR3 DNA follows: TGCGCCAGCAGCCAACTCCCTTACAGGGCCGATGGCTACACCTTC.

The rearrangement links TRBV9 to TRBJ2-7; D may be TRBD1 (6 bases). This CDR3 has 15 residues. The V end was cut by 6 bases, the J end by 2 bases, with 18 bases between. Germline-derived CDR1 and CDR2 are SGDLS and YYNGEE. The CDR3 here is CASTPGQTPTYEQYF. The CDR3 DNA follows: TGTGCCAGCACCCCCGGACAGACCCCTACCTACGAGCAGTACTTC. The full variable domain, with the rest looked up from reference TRBV9 and TRBJ2-7, is DSGVTQTPKHLITATGQRVTLRCSPRSGDLSVYWYQQSLDQGLQFLIQYYNGEERAKGNILERFSAQQFPDLHSELNLSSLELGDSALYFCASTPGQTPTYEQYFGPGTRLTVT.

V is TRBV25-1 and J is TRBJ2-4; D is unclear. Germline loops: CDR1 MGHDK, CDR2 SYGVNS. Trimming removed 3 bases at V and 0 bases at J, with 6 bases between. The CDR3 spans 14 residues. CDR3 protein: CASSDLSAKNIQYF. The CDR3 nucleotides are TGTGCCAGCAGTGATCTGTCAGCCAAAAACATTCAGTACTTC. Filled out from reference TRBV25-1 and TRBJ2-4, the complete variable domain reads EADIYQTPRYLVIGTGKKITLECSQTMGHDKMYWYQQDPGMELHLIHYSYGVNSTEKGDLSSESTVSRIRTEHFPLTLESARPSHTSQYLCASSDLSAKNIQYFGAGTRLSVL.

This chain's CDR3 is CASSPPGQGNPYEQYF. The CDR3 nucleotides read TGTGCCAGCAGCCCACCAGGACAGGGCAACCCCTACGAGCAGTACTTC. The chain combines TRBV7-8 with TRBJ2-7; TRBD1 agrees at 8 bases. The J segment lost 2 bases and the V segment lost 5 bases, leaving 11 bases of the junction unmatched. The CDR3 extends over 16 amino acids. CDR1 SGHVS and CDR2 FQNEAQ come from the germline V gene.

J is TRBJ1-2 and V is TRBV19, with 7 bases that match TRBD1. V lost 7 bases, J lost 2 bases, and 4 bases stayed unmatched. The CDR3 runs to 13 residues. The V gene's germline CDR1 is LNHDA and CDR2 SQIVND (reference sequence). Written as DNA, the CDR3 is TGTGCCAGTAACGACAGGGCGAACTATGGCTACACCTTC. Its translation: CASNDRANYGYTF.

J is TRBJ1-1 and V is TRBV7-2, with 8 bases fitting TRBD1. Unmatched junction bases numbered 5, after V lost 5 bases and J lost 6 bases. The CDR3 is 13 residues long. From germline, CDR1 is SGHTA and CDR2 FQGNSA. CDR3 sequence: CASSADRVAEAFF. The CDR3 DNA reads TGTGCCAGCAGCGCGGACAGGGTCGCTGAAGCTTTCTTT.

CDR3 DNA: TGTGCCAGCAGCGTGGGACACCAGCCCAAAAATGGCTACACCTTC. Its protein is CASSVGHQPKNGYTF. J is TRBJ1-2 and V is TRBV9; weak D call: TRBD1 (6 bases). Between the trimmed V and J ends, which lost 2 bases and 6 bases, there was a span of 17 bases. Germline V gene sequence: CDR1 SGDLS, CDR2 YYNGEE. The CDR3 is 15 residues long.

The chain joins TRBV7-2 to TRBJ1-3; a weak D match, TRBD1 (6 bases). This CDR3 comprises 15 residues. Germline CDR1 reads SGHTA; CDR2 reads FQGNSA. Trimming stripped 1 base from V and 0 bases from J, with 7 bases between. This CDR3 is CASSLGDTSGNTIYF. The DNA for the CDR3 is TGTGCCAGCAGCTTAGGGGACACCTCTGGAAACACCATATATTTT.

The chain links TRBV18 to TRBJ1-2; no clear D gene. Trimming took 0 bases from V and 13 from J, leaving 15 bases between them. The CDR3 runs to 13 residues. Germline V gene data show CDR1 as KGHSH and CDR2 as LQKENI. The CDR3 protein is CASSPPSEVSSTF. CDR3 nucleotides: TGTGCCAGCTCACCACCGTCCGAGGTCAGTTCCACCTTC.

The V and J genes are TRBV19 and TRBJ1-2; D is uncertain. The V gene's germline CDR1 is LNHDA and CDR2 SQIVND (reference sequence). The germline V and J ends were trimmed by 1 base and 2 bases, with 11 bases remaining between them. The CDR3 contains 15 residues. The CDR3 coding sequence is TGTGCCAGTAGTATAGTCGGAGGACCGAACTATGGCTACACCTTC. Its translation is CASSIVGGPNYGYTF.

The chain couples TRBV6-1 to TRBJ1-1; the D gene is possibly TRBD1 (5 bases). Germline values: CDR1 MNHNS, CDR2 SASEGT. With 5 bases removed from V and 5 bases from J, the gap between germline ends came to 15 bases. This CDR3 contains 14 residues. The CDR3 DNA reads TGTGCCAGCAGTTCCCAGGGTTACGAGACTGAAGCTTTCTTT. Translation gives CASSSQGYETEAFF.

The J gene is TRBJ1-1, the V gene TRBV18; D call uncertain. CDR1 is KGHSH, CDR2 LQKENI, per germline. CDR3 size: 16 residues. Trimming pared 2 bases from V and 2 bases from J, leaving 15 bases between. In nucleotides, the CDR3 is TGTGCCAGCTCACCAAAAAGAAAAACAGAAAACACTGAAGCTTTCTTT. Translated: CASSPKRKTENTEAFF.

This sequence joins TRBV11-3 and TRBJ2-2; D is unresolved. The CDR3 has 14 amino acids. Germline values: CDR1 SGHNT, CDR2 YENEEA. Trimming left V 2 bases short and J 1 base short, with 5 bases between. CDR3 region: CASSLSGNTGELFF. Written as DNA, the CDR3 is TGTGCCAGCAGCTTATCCGGGAACACCGGGGAGCTGTTTTTT.

This sequence joins TRBV4-2 and TRBJ2-5; possible D gene TRBD1, 6 bases. Germline CDR1 is LGHNA and CDR2 is YNFKEQ. CDR3 length: 16 residues. With 0 bases removed from V and 4 bases from J, the gap between germline ends came to 15 bases. This chain's CDR3 is CASSQERSGGAETQYF. In DNA, the CDR3 is TGTGCCAGCAGCCAAGAGAGGAGTGGGGGCGCAGAGACCCAGTACTTC.

The V and J genes are TRBV5-1 and TRBJ2-3; 9 nucleotides agree with TRBD2. Germline V gives CDR1 SGHRS, CDR2 YFSETQ. V lost 4 bases to trimming and J lost 3 bases; unmatched junction nucleotides: 6. This CDR3 contains 15 residues. CDR3 sequence reads: CASSISGSVTDTQYF. The CDR3 coding sequence is TGCGCCAGCAGCATTAGCGGGAGTGTAACAGATACGCAGTATTTT.

The rearrangement uses TRBV14 and TRBJ2-7, with 9 bases matching TRBD1. CDR1 SGHDN and CDR2 FVKESK come from the germline V gene. Trimming removed 8 bases from V and 1 base from J; junction bases left unmatched: 6. CDR3 length equals 14 residues. The CDR3 DNA follows: TGTGCCAGCGCGGCGACAGGGGGATCCTACGAGCAGTACTTC. Protein: CASAATGGSYEQYF.